The rows below give T cell receptor beta chains drawn from one sample of a study of CD8+ T cells in alopecia areata. Method: immunoSEQ multiplex PCR; TCRdb's copy keeps in-frame clones and lacks some. The table includes about 190,000 clones, roughly three fifths detected once. The sequences come from CD8+ T cells sorted from blood, collected at week 24, from a patient treated with tofacitinib. These receptor sequences come from a human donor with alopecia areata. The CDR3 runs from the conserved cysteine through the conserved F or W. Each record gives: clone size, J gene, D gene, V gene, CDR3 protein, CDR3 DNA. The D gene is left open where the match is weak. Rows give clone size only sometimes, using once, few, many, or a class for an expanded clone.

>once|TRBJ2-5|NA|TRBV5-6
CASSFSVREGETQYF
TGTGCCAGCAGCTTTTCTGTCAGGGAAGGGGAGACCCAGTACTTC
>NA|TRBJ2-5|NA|TRBV4-2
CASSLALTVAPNQETQYF
TGTGCCAGCAGCCTTGCCCTGACCGTAGCGCCGAACCAAGAGACCCAGTACTTC
>NA|TRBJ2-5|NA|TRBV13
CASTRDSPQETQYF
TGTGCCAGCACCCGGGACTCACCACAAGAGACCCAGTACTTC
>NA|TRBJ2-7|TRBD1|TRBV13
CASSFTPEGQYYEQYF
TGTGCCAGCAGCTTCACTCCTGAGGGACAGTACTACGAGCAGTACTTC
>NA|TRBJ1-4|NA|TRBV4-1
CASSLVPPQYNEKLFF
TGCGCCAGCAGCCTCGTCCCCCCACAGTATAATGAAAAACTGTTTTTT
>few|TRBJ1-2|NA|TRBV5-6
CASSLDGRHYGYTF
TGTGCCAGCAGCTTGGATGGGAGGCACTATGGCTACACCTTC
>NA|TRBJ1-4|NA|TRBV30
CALSGDEKLFF
TGTGCCTTATCCGGGGATGAAAAACTGTTTTTT
>NA|TRBJ2-1|TRBD1|TRBV5-1
CASSPDPGQGTNEQFF
TGCGCCAGCAGCCCCGATCCGGGACAGGGGACCAATGAGCAGTTCTTC
>NA|TRBJ1-1|TRBD1|TRBV29-1
CSVAGQGTNTEAFF
TGCAGCGTTGCCGGACAGGGAACGAACACTGAAGCTTTCTTT
>NA|TRBJ2-1|NA|TRBV7-9
CATASTLTRGNEQFF
TGTGCCACCGCGTCCACCTTGACCAGGGGAAATGAGCAGTTCTTC
>NA|TRBJ2-7|NA|TRBV5-1
CASSRTIPRTEQYF
TGCGCCAGCAGCCGTACTATCCCCCGTACCGAGCAGTACTTC
>NA|TRBJ2-7|TRBD1|TRBV13
CASSSSRTGVYEQYF
TGTGCCAGCAGCTCCTCTAGGACAGGGGTTTACGAGCAGTACTTC
>NA|TRBJ2-5|TRBD2|TRBV29-1
CSVAGLAAYQETQYF
TGCAGCGTCGCAGGACTAGCGGCGTACCAAGAGACCCAGTACTTC
>NA|TRBJ1-2|TRBD1|TRBV5-1
CASRPGQGDGYTF
TGCGCCAGCAGACCGGGACAGGGGGATGGCTACACCTTC
>few|TRBJ2-7|NA|TRBV4-1
CASSLGTSYEQYF
TGCGCCAGCAGCCTGGGCACATCCTACGAGCAGTACTTC
>once|TRBJ2-7|NA|TRBV4-1
CASSHIGLAYEQYF
TGCGCCAGCAGCCATATCGGACTCGCCTACGAGCAGTACTTC
>NA|TRBJ1-2|NA|TRBV19
CASSPGVANYGYTF
TGTGCCAGTAGCCCAGGGGTAGCTAACTATGGCTACACCTTC